The rows below give T cell receptor beta chains drawn from one sample of a study of T cell responses to AZD1222 COVID-19 vaccine. Generated by immunoSEQ multiplex PCR, the TCRdb table keeps only in-frame clones and is missing some. The repertoire holds tens of thousands of clones, about 88% seen once, with roughly 10% in the top ten. The input for sequencing was peripheral blood, taken on day 0 of AZD1222 vaccination. All receptors derive from an adult in good health. Both conserved end residues are part of each CDR3. The D gene is left open where the match is weak. Size is omitted from some rows. Given values are once, few, many or a class for expanded clones.

TRBJ1-1,few,-,TRBV19,CASMGNTEAFF,TGTGCCAGTATGGGGAACACTGAAGCTTTCTTT
TRBJ2-1,few,-,TRBV12-3/TRBV12-4,CASSLGQLIF,TGTGCCAGCAGCCTTGGGCAGTTGATCTTC
TRBJ2-2,-,-,TRBV5-6,CASSSTGELFF,TGTGCCAGCAGCTCAACCGGGGAGCTGTTTTTT
TRBJ1-3,-,-,TRBV6-5,CASSLSRVSGNTIYF,TGTGCCAGCAGCCTTAGTCGGGTCTCTGGAAACACCATATATTTT
TRBJ1-1,-,TRBD1,TRBV19,CASDRGHDTEAFF,TGTGCCAGTGACAGGGGGCACGACACTGAAGCTTTCTTT
TRBJ1-2,-,TRBD1,TRBV18,CASSPDWTGGGYTF,TGTGCCAGCTCACCAGATTGGACAGGGGGAGGCTACACCTTC
TRBJ2-5,-,TRBD2,TRBV25-1,CASRWTSGSGETQYF,TGTGCCAGCCGCTGGACTAGCGGGAGCGGAGAGACCCAGTACTTC
TRBJ2-2,-,-,TRBV3-1/TRBV3-2,CASSQGRVAAGELFF,TGTGCCAGCAGCCAAGGCAGGGTGGCGGCCGGGGAGCTGTTTTTT
TRBJ1-4,-,-,TRBV5-6,CASSLIRGANEKLFF,TGTGCCAGCAGCTTGATAAGGGGCGCGAATGAAAAACTGTTTTTT
TRBJ2-5,once,-,TRBV19,CASSVNLLRGAGGLSETQYF,TGTGCCAGTAGTGTAAACCTCCTCAGGGGGGCGGGAGGCCTGTCCGAGACCCAGTACTTC
TRBJ2-5,-,TRBD1,TRBV28,CASSPGQGVTQYF,TGTGCCAGCAGTCCCGGACAGGGCGTTACCCAGTACTTC
TRBJ1-6,-,-,TRBV27,CASSVQGKGSPLHF,TGTGCCAGCAGTGTACAGGGTAAAGGTTCACCCCTCCACTTT
TRBJ2-7,-,-,TRBV5-1,CASSLAAGPGSEQYF,TGCGCCAGCAGCTTGGCGGCTGGGCCTGGCTCCGAGCAGTACTTC
TRBJ2-7,-,-,TRBV6-5,CASSYHGYEQYF,TGTGCCAGCAGTTACCATGGGTACGAGCAGTACTTC
TRBJ1-6,-,-,TRBV10-3,CAIRGVEGSPLHF,TGTGCCATCAGAGGTGTCGAGGGTTCACCCCTCCACTTT
TRBJ1-5,-,-,TRBV12-3/TRBV12-4,CARELNQPQHF,TGTGCCAGGGAACTAAATCAGCCCCAGCATTTT
TRBJ2-6,-,-,TRBV28,CASSFVRAGANVLTF,TGTGCCAGCAGTTTCGTCAGGGCGGGGGCCAACGTCCTGACTTTC
TRBJ1-6,-,-,TRBV7-2,CASSLLGFLNSPLHF,TGTGCCAGCAGCTTACTAGGATTCTTAAATTCACCCCTCCACTTT
TRBJ2-2,-,TRBD2,TRBV9,CASSVGLAGGNTGELFF,TGTGCCAGCAGCGTAGGACTAGCGGGAGGGAACACCGGGGAGCTGTTTTTT
TRBJ2-3,-,TRBD2,TRBV6-4,CASSDLLAGHTQYF,TGTGCCAGCAGTGACTTACTAGCGGGCCATACGCAGTATTTT
TRBJ1-5,-,-,TRBV6-1,CASSEQRNQPQHF,TGTGCCAGCAGTGAACAGAGAAATCAGCCCCAGCATTTT